This T cell receptor beta chain was observed in a study of T-cell reconstitution after alpha-beta-depleted transplantation in children. The CDR3 is made up of 12 amino acids. With 6 bases removed from V and 4 bases from J, the gap between germline ends came to 10 bases. This clonotype has at least ten counts. As it was prepared, the TCRbeta library received unique molecular identifiers. TCRdb re-called the PCR reads with MiXCR, one entry per CDR3 protein. The repertoire holds some 200,000 distinct CDR3 sequences, 6.3% seen once, with 4.5% in the top ten. The sample was PBMCs, taken before TCRalphabeta/CD19-depleted stem cell transplant. This clonotype was sampled from a girl in the first two years of life with combined immunodeficiency, due to receive a stem cell transplant. This chain joins TRBV12-3 or TRBV12-4 and TRBJ2-7; D not certain. In nucleotides, the CDR3 is TGTGCCAGCAGAGCAGACATGTACGAGCAGTACTTC. It codes for CASRADMYEQYF.